There are many counts of the clone carrying this T cell receptor (beta chain). The antigen remains unidentified. The data stem from a study of regulatory T cells in long-lasting Graves disease. Overall study results and limits: Sampling was limited to peripheral blood rather than thyroid tissue.

The authors built TCR beta libraries using iRepertoire HTBI primers and Arm-PCR of CDR3 regions. MiXCR was run by TCRdb on the multiplex PCR reads, yielding one entry per CDR3 protein. Of almost 450,000 distinct CDR3 sequences in the sample, about a sixth are singletons; the top ten hold about 11%. Time point indicated: newly diagnosed GD, antithyroid drugs for less than 3 months. After RNA was extracted from PBMCs, the TCR library was made from it. The CDR3 totals 15 residues. The V segment lost 5 bases and the J segment 5 bases; nucleotides outside the gene matches: 7. Germline values: CDR1 MNHEY, CDR2 SMNVEV (reference sequence). This sample also appeared in a second study, on T cells in Graves' hyperthyroidism and ophthalmopathy. That work adds: Recently diagnosed hyperthyroidism of less than 2 months' duration affected patients aged 18 to 65.

The TCR was taken from a woman aged 25 to 39 with Graves disease. Sequenced material: peripheral blood mononuclear cells (PBMCs), taken at new diagnosis, from a patient treated with antithyroid drugs. The V gene is TRBV27, the J gene TRBJ1-1, with 11 bases that match TRBD1. CDR3 in amino acids: CASSDGTGGGTEAFF. Written as DNA, the CDR3 is TGTGCCAGCAGTGACGGGACAGGGGGAGGGACTGAAGCTTTCTTT.